Here is one TCR beta chain with its context. Its antigen is unidentified. Different DNA sequences within this sample yield the same CDR3. Assay used: immunoSEQ multiplex PCR; TCRdb lists only in-frame clones, some missing. The top ten hold 1.7% of the sample, which has around 68,000 clones, 80% to 90% seen once. Germline V gene sequence: CDR1 DFQATT, CDR2 SNEGSKA (reference sequence). The CDR3 is made up of 11 amino acids. V lost 6 bases, J lost 0 bases, and 5 bases lay in between. The data were taken from a study of siplizumab effects on memory and regulatory T cells. Study observations and caveats: In unstimulated cells, naive T cells appeared more diverse than memory T cells and seemed major alloresponse contributors. The mean Treg-derived percentage of mappable alloreactive CD4+ clones was 60% to 70% with siplizumab compared with under 30% in controls.

The J gene is TRBJ2-5, the V gene TRBV20-1, with unresolved D. The receptor was derived from a human donor in good health. The sample was Tregs sorted from blood. CDR3 DNA: TGCAGTGCCGAGGACCAAGAGACCCAGTACTTC. Amino acid sequence: CSAEDQETQYF.